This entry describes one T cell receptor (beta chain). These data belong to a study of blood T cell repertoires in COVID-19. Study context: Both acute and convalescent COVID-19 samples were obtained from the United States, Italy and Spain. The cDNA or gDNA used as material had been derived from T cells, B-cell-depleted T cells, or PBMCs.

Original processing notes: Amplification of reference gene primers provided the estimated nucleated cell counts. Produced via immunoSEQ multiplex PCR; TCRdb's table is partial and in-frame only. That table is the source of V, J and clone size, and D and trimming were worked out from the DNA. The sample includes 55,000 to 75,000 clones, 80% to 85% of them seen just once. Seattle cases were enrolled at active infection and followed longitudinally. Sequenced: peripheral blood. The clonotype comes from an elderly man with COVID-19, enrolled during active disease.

The CDR3 here is CASSPAGVLITDTQYF. CDR3 nucleotide sequence: TGTGCCAGCAGCCCGGCGGGGGTCCTTATCACAGATACGCAGTATTTT. J is TRBJ2-3 and V is TRBV7-8; 7 nucleotides match TRBD2. Germline CDR1 reads SGHVS; CDR2 reads FQNEAQ. This CDR3 has 16 residues. Germline trimming cut 5 bases from V and 2 bases from J; bases unmatched to any gene: 10.